The clone carrying this T cell receptor (beta chain) was found many times. Its specificity is not known. TCR beta CDR3 regions were amplified from RNA transcripts. Initially, a first-round RT-PCR of the TCR CDR3 employed the HTBI primer set. One entry per CDR3 protein, called by TCRdb with MiXCR from the multiplex PCR reads. The sample holds more than 500,000 distinct CDR3 sequences, about a sixth seen once. The data are from a study of T cells in Graves' hyperthyroidism and ophthalmopathy. Findings of the study overall: Blood also showed most of the thyroid clonotypes that were expanded above 0.001. The model anticipated ophthalmopathy a median about six months pre-onset.

The definition of stable Graves' hyperthyroidism was no ophthalmopathy progression within 18 months. Clinical symptoms, serum thyroxine and TRAb, thyroid ultrasound and orbital computed tomography were used for the diagnoses. The CDR3 is 16 residues long. Germline V gene lookup returns CDR1 SGHRS and CDR2 YFSETQ. V gave up 1 base and J gave up 4 bases; unmatched junction bases: 7. Source material: blood. The chain combines TRBV5-1 with TRBJ2-3; 9 bases fit TRBD2. The receptor comes from a woman younger than 45 with Graves' hyperthyroidism. This CDR3 reads CASSLLAGVSADTQYF. For the CDR3, the DNA is TGCGCCAGCAGCTTGTTAGCGGGAGTATCCGCAGATACGCAGTATTTT.